Presented here are 14 T cell receptor beta chains from one specimen sequenced in a study of blood T cell repertoires in COVID-19. Here immunoSEQ multiplex PCR was the method, and the copy in TCRdb shows in-frame clones only, minus some. The table has 310,000 or so clones, more than 80% seen once. Sequences were obtained from peripheral blood. Every receptor here comes from a man younger than 30 who had recovered from COVID-19.

V is TRBV9 and J is TRBJ2-1; TRBD1 matches 8 bases. With V trimmed by 1 base and J by 7 bases, 1 base remained unmatched. Per the germline V gene, CDR1 is SGDLS and CDR2 is YYNGEE. The CDR3 totals 13 residues. The CDR3 sequence is CASSVQGANEQFF. The CDR3 DNA follows: TGTGCCAGCAGCGTACAGGGGGCGAATGAGCAGTTCTTC.

The V and J genes are TRBV5-6 and TRBJ2-7, with D perhaps matching TRBD2 (6 bases). The V and J ends lost 4 bases and 5 bases respectively, with 10 bases between them. The length of the CDR3 is 12 residues. Germline CDR1 reads SGHDT; CDR2 reads YYEEEE. As DNA, the CDR3 is TGTGCCAGCAGCCCGGGGACTGACGAGCAGTACTTC. Amino acid sequence: CASSPGTDEQYF. The variable domain in full, completed from reference TRBV5-6 and TRBJ2-7, reads DAGVTQSPTHLIKTRGQQVTLRCSPKSGHDTVSWYQQALGQGPQFIFQYYEEEERQRGNFPDRFSGHQFPNYSSELNVNALLLGDSALYLCASSPGTDEQYFGPGTRLTVT.

V and J are TRBV5-1 and TRBJ2-3, with TRBD1 as a possible D gene (6 bases). CDR3 size: 15 residues. Trimming left V 0 bases short and J 3 bases short, with 11 bases between. Per germline, CDR1 SGHRS and CDR2 YFSETQ. The CDR3 protein is CASSLVVQGTDTQYF. The CDR3 DNA follows: TGCGCCAGCAGCTTGGTCGTTCAGGGGACAGATACGCAGTATTTT.

The gene calls are TRBV12-3 or TRBV12-4 and TRBJ2-7, with TRBD1 matching 7 bases. Germline trimming cut 8 bases from V and 2 bases from J; bases unmatched to any gene: 3. The CDR3 spans 12 residues. The CDR3 coding sequence is TGTGCCAGCGTGGGGACAGCCTACGAGCAGTACTTC. It specifies CASVGTAYEQYF.

This clone was detected many times. The V call is TRBV15, the J call TRBJ1-4; possibly TRBD1 for D (5 bases). CDR3 length equals 16 residues. The germline V gene has CDR1 LNHNV and CDR2 YYDKDF (reference sequence). V lost 0 bases and J lost 7, with 15 bases in between. CDR3 coding DNA: TGTGCCACCAGCAGAGATGGGGGGACGGTCCCTGAAAAACTGTTTTTT. Translated: CATSRDGGTVPEKLFF.

The sample holds one count of this clone. The chain uses TRBV11-2 and TRBJ2-2, with D unclear. Per germline, CDR1 SGHAT and CDR2 FQNNGV. CDR3 length: 16 amino acids. The germline V and J ends were trimmed by 2 bases and 7 bases, with 17 bases remaining between them. CDR3 protein: CASSLLGPRVGGELFF. The CDR3 region has the DNA TGTGCCAGCAGCTTATTGGGCCCCCGAGTTGGCGGGGAGCTGTTTTTT.

This clone was picked up a small number of times. CDR3 DNA sequence: TGTGCCAGCAGGATGGGCCAGAGCTCCTACGAGCAGTACTTC. Its translation is CASRMGQSSYEQYF. This sequence joins TRBV2 and TRBJ2-7; D not certain. The CDR3 sequence is 14 residues long. The V end was cut by 6 bases, the J end by 0 bases, with 12 bases between. Germline assignment: CDR1 SNHLY and CDR2 FYNNEI.

This clone is a singleton in its sample. This chain uses TRBV27 with TRBJ2-5; D is possibly TRBD2 (6 bases). Trimming pared 3 bases from V and 1 base from J, leaving 12 bases between. In germline, CDR1 is MNHEY, CDR2 SMNVEV (reference sequence). The CDR3 is 15 amino acids. CDR3 DNA sequence: TGTGCCAGCAGTTTCGAACCGGGGGTCCAAGAGACCCAGTACTTC. This encodes CASSFEPGVQETQYF.

The chain couples TRBV5-4 to TRBJ2-1; 13 bases are shared with TRBD2. The J segment lost 7 bases and the V segment lost 9 bases, leaving 10 bases of the junction unmatched. The CDR3 is made up of 15 amino acids. Germline loops: CDR1 SGHNT, CDR2 YYREEE (reference sequence). This CDR3 reads CATQTSGRLFNEQFF. The CDR3 region has the DNA TGTGCCACCCAGACTAGCGGGAGGTTATTTAATGAGCAGTTCTTC. The entire variable domain, with the rest obtained from reference TRBV5-4 and TRBJ2-1, is as follows: ETGVTQSPTHLIKTRGQQVTLRCSSQSGHNTVSWYQQALGQGPQFIFQYYREEENGRGNFPPRFSGLQFPNYSSELNVNALELDDSALYLCATQTSGRLFNEQFFGPGTRLTVL.

V and J are TRBV13 and TRBJ1-1; possibly TRBD1 for D (5 bases). CDR1 is PRHDT, CDR2 FYEKMQ, per germline (reference sequence). V lost 1 base to trimming and J lost 6 bases, with 15 bases between them. The CDR3 is 15 residues long. The CDR3 nucleotides are TGTGCCAGCAGCTTAGAGAGGCAGGGTGGTGCTGAAGCTTTCTTT. This encodes CASSLERQGGAEAFF. The variable domain in full, with the rest retrieved from reference TRBV13 and TRBJ1-1, is AAGVIQSPRHLIKEKRETATLKCYPIPRHDTVYWYQQGPGQDPQFLISFYEKMQSDKGSIPDRFSAQQFSDYHSELNMSSLELGDSALYFCASSLERQGGAEAFFGQGTRLTVV.

The rearrangement uses TRBV4-1 and TRBJ2-3; tentative D call: TRBD1 (5 bases). The ends were cut back, 4 bases at V and 1 base at J, with 9 bases in the middle. This CDR3 has 14 amino acids. Per germline, CDR1 MGHRA and CDR2 YSYEKL. The CDR3 protein is CASSRQGRTDTQYF. The CDR3 DNA is TGCGCCAGCAGCCGTCAGGGTCGCACAGATACGCAGTATTTT.

V usage is TRBV7-9 and J usage is TRBJ2-7, with 14 positions matching TRBD2. The junction had 6 bases not matched to a gene; V was cut back by 5 bases and J by 0 bases. The V gene's germline CDR1 is SEHNR and CDR2 FQNEAQ (reference sequence). There are 17 residues in the CDR3. The CDR3 loop is CASSPGLAGGISYEQYF. DNA of the CDR3: TGTGCCAGCAGCCCCGGACTAGCGGGGGGTATCTCCTACGAGCAGTACTTC.

This clone was recorded only once. The V and J genes are TRBV24-1 and TRBJ1-2, with 10 bases that match TRBD1. V shed 3 bases, J shed 8 bases, and the junction held 5 bases outside the gene matches. The CDR3 is 14 residues long. From germline, CDR1 is KGHDR and CDR2 SFDVKD. This CDR3 reads CATSDDRGLEGYTF. CDR3 DNA: TGTGCCACCAGTGATGACAGGGGGCTTGAGGGCTACACCTTC.

The V call is TRBV7-3, the J call TRBJ1-1; D is ambiguous. CDR1 is SGHTA and CDR2 is FQGTGA in the germline V gene. Trimming left V 2 bases short and J 3 bases short, with 10 bases between. The CDR3 spans 14 residues. The CDR3 spells CASSLEYPDTEAFF. As DNA, the CDR3 is TGTGCCAGCAGCTTAGAGTACCCGGACACTGAAGCTTTCTTT.